The 9 T cell receptor beta chains given below trace back to one sample, sequenced in a study of healthy donors' naive CD4 and CD8 T cells. TCR libraries were built from 500 to 550 ng of total RNA by linear amplification. TCRdb reanalysed the reads using MiXCR and keeps one entry per CDR3 protein. This table holds about 180,000 distinct CDR3 sequences, 65% to 75% found once. The sequenced sample consisted of naive CD4+ and CD8+ T cells sorted from blood, pooled from several donors. These receptors originate from a pool of human donors in good health; the sample pools cells from several healthy donors.

This chain joins TRBV6-5 and TRBJ2-1; D is perhaps TRBD1 or TRBD2 (5 bases each). Germline V gives CDR1 MNHEY, CDR2 SVGAGI. V was trimmed by 4 bases and J by 7 bases, leaving 11 bases between them. The CDR3 runs 13 residues. The CDR3 DNA is TGTGCCAGCAGTTGGGGGACGCGGAATGAGCAGTTCTTC. Residues: CASSWGTRNEQFF.

A few counts support this clonotype. The chain has TRBV6-2 or TRBV6-3 and TRBJ1-1; D ambiguous. Trimming removed 6 bases at V and 4 bases at J, with 9 bases between. The CDR3 extends over 12 amino acids. Germline-derived CDR1 and CDR2 are MNHEY and SVGEGT. In DNA, the CDR3 is TGTGCCAGCAGATGGTCCCGCACTGAAGCTTTCTTT. Residues: CASRWSRTEAFF.

The rearrangement uses TRBV19 and TRBJ2-5, with 10 bases matching TRBD1. Germline-derived CDR1 and CDR2 are LNHDA and SQIVND (reference sequence). V lost 6 bases, J lost 6 bases, and 7 bases stayed unmatched. CDR3 size: 14 residues. The CDR3 protein is CASSPSGQGKTQYF. In DNA form, the CDR3 reads TGTGCCAGTAGCCCTTCGGGACAGGGGAAGACCCAGTACTTC.

This clonotype was counted only a few times. The rearrangement uses TRBV27 and TRBJ2-3; the match to TRBD1 covers 7 bases. The junction had 15 bases not matched to a gene; V was cut back by 2 bases and J by 4 bases. The germline CDR1 and CDR2 sequences are MNHEY and SMNVEV (reference sequence). The CDR3 is made up of 18 amino acids. The chain's CDR3 is CASSLIQTGQDGSDTQYF. The CDR3 nucleotides are TGTGCCAGCAGTTTAATCCAGACAGGGCAGGACGGCTCAGATACGCAGTATTTT.

V and J are TRBV30 and TRBJ2-5; no clear D gene. The CDR3 extends over 14 amino acids. The ends were cut back, 0 bases at V and 2 bases at J, with 10 bases in the middle. Germline V gene data show CDR1 as GTSNPN and CDR2 as SVGIG (reference sequence). This CDR3 is CAWSVIQPQETQYF. DNA of the CDR3: TGTGCCTGGAGTGTAATCCAGCCGCAAGAGACCCAGTACTTC.

This clonotype turned up a few times. The chain combines TRBV29-1 with TRBJ2-5; 7 bases map to TRBD1. CDR1 and CDR2 from the germline V gene are SQVTM and ANQGSEA. The CDR3 loop spans 16 amino acids. With V trimmed by 4 bases and J by 4 bases, 15 bases remained unmatched. The CDR3 protein is CSVVGLETGPPETQYF. The CDR3 coding sequence is TGCAGCGTTGTAGGTCTCGAGACAGGGCCCCCAGAGACCCAGTACTTC.

The rearrangement links TRBV29-1 to TRBJ2-1, with 7 bases that match TRBD2. The length of the CDR3 is 15 residues. Germline V gene data show CDR1 as SQVTM and CDR2 as ANQGSEA. V trimming: 7 bases; J trimming: 1 base; junction bases outside the gene matches: 10. The CDR3 is CSAPVPGRSYNEQFF. The DNA of the CDR3 is TGCAGCGCCCCGGTCCCCGGGAGGTCCTACAATGAGCAGTTCTTC.

The chain employs TRBV6-1 and TRBJ2-3; unclear D gene. This CDR3 comprises 15 residues. The germline gives CDR1 MNHNS, CDR2 SASEGT. V was shortened by 1 base and J by 0 bases, with 8 bases between the two germline ends. The CDR3 sequence: CASSEVFPSTDTQYF. CDR3 nucleotides: TGTGCCAGCAGTGAAGTCTTCCCTAGCACAGATACGCAGTATTTT.

This clonotype was counted between two and nine times. CDR3 in DNA: TGTGCCAGTAGTATAGGAGGGGAGAACACTGAAGCTTTCTTT. This sequence encodes CASSIGGENTEAFF. The gene calls are TRBV19 and TRBJ1-1, with D perhaps TRBD1 (5 bases). This CDR3 region has 14 residues. The V gene's germline CDR1 is LNHDA and CDR2 SQIVND (reference sequence). The V end was cut by 1 base, the J end by 1 base, with 7 bases between.